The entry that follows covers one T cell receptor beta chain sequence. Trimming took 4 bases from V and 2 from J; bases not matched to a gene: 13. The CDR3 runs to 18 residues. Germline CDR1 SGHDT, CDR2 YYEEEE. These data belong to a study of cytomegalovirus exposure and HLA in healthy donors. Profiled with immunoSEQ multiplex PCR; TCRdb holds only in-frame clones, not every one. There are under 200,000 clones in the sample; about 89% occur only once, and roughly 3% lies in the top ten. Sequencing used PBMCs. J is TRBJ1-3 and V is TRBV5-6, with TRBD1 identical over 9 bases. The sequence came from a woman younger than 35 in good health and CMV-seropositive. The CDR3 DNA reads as TGTGCCAGCAGCGTCCGGGACAGGGACATTCTCACTGGAAACACCATATATTTT. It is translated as CASSVRDRDILTGNTIYF.